The 5 T cell receptor beta chains in this list originate from one sample, sequenced in a study of shared clonotypes between healthy human individuals. The data were produced by immunoSEQ multiplex PCR, yet TCRdb's version contains in-frame clones alone and is incomplete. The table lists roughly 1,100,000 clones, 70% to 80% of them singletons, with over 1.3% in the top ten. The sample consisted of memory CD4+ T cells sorted from blood. Indicated subset: CD45RA-negative fraction. The receptors come from a man between 18 and 29 years old in good health.

This clone was detected once. The chain recombines TRBV19 with TRBJ2-1, with D tentatively TRBD1 or TRBD2 (5 bases each). The CDR3 is 15 residues long. V lost 5 bases and J 5 bases, leaving 16 bases between the germline ends. The V gene's germline CDR1 is LNHDA and CDR2 SQIVND (reference sequence). The CDR3 DNA reads TGTGCCAGTAGTCCGGGACCCCGCCGTGACAATGAGCAGTTCTTC. Amino acid sequence: CASSPGPRRDNEQFF.

On this clone: This CDR3 is also generated by other DNA sequences in the sample. The chain employs TRBV4-3 and TRBJ2-7, with 11 bases lining up with TRBD1. CDR3 length equals 15 residues. After removal of 3 bases from V and 0 bases from J, the junction contained 1 base not matched to a gene. CDR1 LGHNA and CDR2 YSLEER come from the germline V gene. CDR3 sequence reads: CASSQDRGPSYEQYF. CDR3 bases: TGCGCCAGCAGCCAGGACAGGGGGCCCTCCTACGAGCAGTACTTC.

The rearrangement uses TRBV11-2 and TRBJ2-2; 7 bases are shared with TRBD1. Looked up from germline, CDR1 is SGHAT and CDR2 is FQNNGV. CDR3 length: 13 residues. V was pared by 6 bases and J by 7 bases, with 5 bases of the junction left unmatched. CDR3 in DNA: TGTGCCAGCAGACGACAGGGAAACGGGGAGCTGTTTTTT. Translated: CASRRQGNGELFF.

The rearrangement links TRBV5-1 to TRBJ1-1; TRBD1 might be the D (6 bases). The CDR3 length is 15 residues. With 1 base removed from V and 1 base from J, the gap between germline ends came to 11 bases. Germline V lookup: CDR1 SGHRS, CDR2 YFSETQ. CDR3 loop: CASSLTGARNTEAFF. As DNA, the CDR3 is TGCGCCAGCAGCTTGACGGGGGCTCGGAACACTGAAGCTTTCTTT.

Worth noting for this clone: Other nucleotide sequences from this sample produce the same CDR3. The genes are TRBV2 and TRBJ2-7; D not certain. V was cut by 6 bases and J by 0 bases, with 3 bases left in between. CDR3 length: 11 residues. The germline gives CDR1 SNHLY, CDR2 FYNNEI. CDR3 coding DNA: TGTGCCAGCAGCAACTCCTACGAGCAGTACTTC. Protein product: CASSNSYEQYF.